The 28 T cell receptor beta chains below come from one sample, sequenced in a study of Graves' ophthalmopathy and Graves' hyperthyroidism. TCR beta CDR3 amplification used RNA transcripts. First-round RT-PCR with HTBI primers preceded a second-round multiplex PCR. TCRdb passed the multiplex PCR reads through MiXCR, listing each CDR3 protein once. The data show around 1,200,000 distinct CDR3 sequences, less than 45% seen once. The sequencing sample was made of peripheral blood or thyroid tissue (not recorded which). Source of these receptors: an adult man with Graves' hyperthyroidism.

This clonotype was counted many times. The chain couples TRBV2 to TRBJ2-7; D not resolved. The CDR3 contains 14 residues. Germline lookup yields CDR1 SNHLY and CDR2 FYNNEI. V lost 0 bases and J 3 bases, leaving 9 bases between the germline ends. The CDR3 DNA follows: TGTGCCAGCAGTGAAGCGGGAATTGGCTACGAGCAGTACTTC. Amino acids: CASSEAGIGYEQYF.

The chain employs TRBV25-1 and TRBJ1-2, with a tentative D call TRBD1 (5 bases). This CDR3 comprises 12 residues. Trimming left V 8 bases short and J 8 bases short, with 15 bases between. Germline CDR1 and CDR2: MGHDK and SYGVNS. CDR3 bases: TGTGCCAGCCGCGGACAACTTTGGGGCTACACCTTC. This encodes CASRGQLWGYTF.

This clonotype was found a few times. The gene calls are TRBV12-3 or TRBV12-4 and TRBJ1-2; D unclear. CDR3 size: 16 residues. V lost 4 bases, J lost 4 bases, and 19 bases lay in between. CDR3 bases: TGTGCCAGCAGTTACTCTTCCGTGCTGGGCAGCTATGGCTACACCTTC. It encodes CASSYSSVLGSYGYTF.

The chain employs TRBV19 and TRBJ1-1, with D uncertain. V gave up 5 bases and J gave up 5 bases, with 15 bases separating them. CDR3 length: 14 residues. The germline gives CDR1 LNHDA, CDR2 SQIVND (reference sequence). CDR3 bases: TGTGCCAGTAGTTCCCGGGCCCAGTGGACTGAAGCTTTCTTT. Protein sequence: CASSSRAQWTEAFF.

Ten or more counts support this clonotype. The CDR3: CASSLDLAGVLTGELFF. The CDR3 coding sequence is TGTGCCAGCAGCCTAGATCTAGCGGGAGTCTTAACCGGGGAGCTGTTTTTT. The chain employs TRBV7-3 and TRBJ2-2; 10 nucleotides line up with TRBD2. V was clipped by 5 bases and J by 5 bases; unmatched bases: 11. This CDR3 has 17 residues. Germline V gene lookup returns CDR1 SGHTA and CDR2 FQGTGA.

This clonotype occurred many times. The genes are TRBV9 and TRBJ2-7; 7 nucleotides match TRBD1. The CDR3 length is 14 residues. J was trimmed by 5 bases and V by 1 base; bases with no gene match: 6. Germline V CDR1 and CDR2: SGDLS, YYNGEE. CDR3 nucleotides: TGTGCCAGCAGCGTACGGACAGGTGGCCACGAGCAGTACTTC. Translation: CASSVRTGGHEQYF.

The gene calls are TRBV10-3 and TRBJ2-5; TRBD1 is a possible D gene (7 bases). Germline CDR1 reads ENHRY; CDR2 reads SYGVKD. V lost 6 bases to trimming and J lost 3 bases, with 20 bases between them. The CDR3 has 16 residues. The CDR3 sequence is CAIREGAGQRKETQYF. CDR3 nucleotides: TGTGCCATCAGAGAGGGGGCGGGACAGAGGAAAGAGACCCAGTACTTC.

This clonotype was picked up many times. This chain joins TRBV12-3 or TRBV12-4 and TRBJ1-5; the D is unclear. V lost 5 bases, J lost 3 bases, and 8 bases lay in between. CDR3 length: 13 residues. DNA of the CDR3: TGTGCCAGCAGTCTGGAAACCAATCAGCCCCAGCATTTT. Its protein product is CASSLETNQPQHF.

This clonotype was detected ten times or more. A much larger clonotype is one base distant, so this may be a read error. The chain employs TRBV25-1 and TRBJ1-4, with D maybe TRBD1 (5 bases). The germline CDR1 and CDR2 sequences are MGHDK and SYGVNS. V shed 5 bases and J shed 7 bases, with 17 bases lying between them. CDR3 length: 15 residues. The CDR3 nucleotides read TGTGCCAGCAGTAGAGCGACAGCCGGGGGTGAAAAACTGTTTTTT. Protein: CASSRATAGGEKLFF. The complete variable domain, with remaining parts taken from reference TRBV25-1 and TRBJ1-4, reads EADIYQTPRYLVIGTGKKITLECSQTMGHDKMYWYQQDPGMELHLIHYSYGVNSTEKGDLSSESTVSRIRTEHFPLTLESARPSHTSQYLCASSRATAGGEKLFFGSGTQLSVL.

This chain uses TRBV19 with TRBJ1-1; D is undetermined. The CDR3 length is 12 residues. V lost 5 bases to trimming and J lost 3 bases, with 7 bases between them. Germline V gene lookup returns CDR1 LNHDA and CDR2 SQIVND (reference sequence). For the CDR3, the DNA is TGTGCCAGTAGTGTCGAGTACACTGAAGCTTTCTTT. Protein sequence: CASSVEYTEAFF.

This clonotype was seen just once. The CDR3 region has the DNA TGTGCCAGCAGTCAGGCCCCCGTGGAGACCCAGTACTTC. This codes for CASSQAPVETQYF. The gene calls are TRBV6-1 and TRBJ2-5; no clear D gene. Trimming pared 5 bases from V and 5 bases from J, leaving 12 bases between. The germline V gene encodes CDR1 MNHNS and CDR2 SASEGT. The CDR3 runs 13 residues.

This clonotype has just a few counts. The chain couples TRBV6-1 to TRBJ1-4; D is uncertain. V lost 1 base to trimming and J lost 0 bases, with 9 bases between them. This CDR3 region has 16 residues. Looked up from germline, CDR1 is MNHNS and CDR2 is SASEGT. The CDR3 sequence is CASSEDIYTTNEKLFF. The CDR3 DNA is TGTGCCAGCAGTGAAGATATTTACACAACTAATGAAAAACTGTTTTTT.

This CDR3 reads CASSYTDEQYF. CDR3 nucleotides: TGTGCCAGCAGCTATACCGACGAGCAGTACTTC. This chain joins TRBV14 and TRBJ2-7; D remains unclear. Germline V lookup: CDR1 SGHDN, CDR2 FVKESK. V was clipped by 5 bases and J by 5 bases, with 7 bases between them. This CDR3 contains 11 residues.

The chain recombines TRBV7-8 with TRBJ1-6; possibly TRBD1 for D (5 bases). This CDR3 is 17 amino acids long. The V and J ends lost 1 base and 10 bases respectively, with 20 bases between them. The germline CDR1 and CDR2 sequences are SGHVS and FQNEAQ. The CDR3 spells CASSLVEAGAFGSPLHF. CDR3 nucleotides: TGTGCCAGCAGCTTAGTGGAGGCTGGGGCTTTTGGGTCACCCCTCCACTTT.

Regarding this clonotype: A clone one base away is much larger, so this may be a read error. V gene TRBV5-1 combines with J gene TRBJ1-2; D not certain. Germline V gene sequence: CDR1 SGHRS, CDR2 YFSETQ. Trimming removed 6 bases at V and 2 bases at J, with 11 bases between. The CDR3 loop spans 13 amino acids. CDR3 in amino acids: CASNSRGNYGYTF. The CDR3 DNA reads TGCGCCAGCAACTCCAGAGGAAACTATGGCTACACCTTC.

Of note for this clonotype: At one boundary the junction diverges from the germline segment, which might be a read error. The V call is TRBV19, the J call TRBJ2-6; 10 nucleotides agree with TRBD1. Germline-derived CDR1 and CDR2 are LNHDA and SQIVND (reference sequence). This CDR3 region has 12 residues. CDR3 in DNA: TGTGCCAGTGACAGGGGGCGACGTACTGAAGCTTTC. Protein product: CASDRGRRTEAF.

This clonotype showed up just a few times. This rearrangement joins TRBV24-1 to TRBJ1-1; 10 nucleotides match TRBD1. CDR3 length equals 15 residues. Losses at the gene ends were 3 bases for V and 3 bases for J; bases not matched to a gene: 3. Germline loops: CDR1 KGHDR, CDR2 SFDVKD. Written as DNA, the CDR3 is TGTGCCACCAGTGATCCTGGGACAGGGGACACTGAAGCTTTCTTT. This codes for CATSDPGTGDTEAFF.

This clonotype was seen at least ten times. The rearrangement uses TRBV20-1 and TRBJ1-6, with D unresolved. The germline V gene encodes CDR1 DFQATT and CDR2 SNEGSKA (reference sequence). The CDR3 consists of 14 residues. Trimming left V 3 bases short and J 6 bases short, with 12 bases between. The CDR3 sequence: CSASGQGFNSPLHF. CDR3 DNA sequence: TGCAGTGCTAGCGGGCAAGGGTTTAATTCACCCCTCCACTTT.

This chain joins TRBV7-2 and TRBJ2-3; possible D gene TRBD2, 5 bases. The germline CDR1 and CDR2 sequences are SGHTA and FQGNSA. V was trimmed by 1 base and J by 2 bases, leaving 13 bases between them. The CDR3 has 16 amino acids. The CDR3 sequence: CASSLVPLEFTDTQYF. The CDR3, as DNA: TGTGCCAGCAGCTTAGTCCCACTAGAATTCACAGATACGCAGTATTTT. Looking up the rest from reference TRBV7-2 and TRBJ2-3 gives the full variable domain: GAGVSQSPSNKVTEKGKDVELRCDPISGHTALYWYRQSLGQGLEFLIYFQGNSAPDKSGLPSDRFSAERTGGSVSTLTIQRTQQEDSAVYLCASSLVPLEFTDTQYFGPGTRLTVL.

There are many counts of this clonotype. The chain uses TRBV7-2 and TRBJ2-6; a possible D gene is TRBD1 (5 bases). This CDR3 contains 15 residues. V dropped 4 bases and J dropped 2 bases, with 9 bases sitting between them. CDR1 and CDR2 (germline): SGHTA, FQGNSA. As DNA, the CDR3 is TGTGCCAGCAGCTCCCCAGGGACTGGGGCCAACGTCCTGACTTTC. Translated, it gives CASSSPGTGANVLTF.

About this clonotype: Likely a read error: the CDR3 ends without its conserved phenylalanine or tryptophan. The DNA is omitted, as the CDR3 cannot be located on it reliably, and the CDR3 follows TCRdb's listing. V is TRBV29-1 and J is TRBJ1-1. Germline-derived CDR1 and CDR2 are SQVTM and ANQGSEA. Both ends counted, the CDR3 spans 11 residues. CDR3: CSVSDKSAAFY.

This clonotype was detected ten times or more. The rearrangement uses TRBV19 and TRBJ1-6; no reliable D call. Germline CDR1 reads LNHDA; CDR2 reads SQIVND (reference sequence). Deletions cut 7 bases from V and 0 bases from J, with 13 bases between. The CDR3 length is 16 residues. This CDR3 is CASTRGGSSYNSPLHF. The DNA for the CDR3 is TGTGCCAGTACGCGAGGCGGTAGCTCCTATAATTCACCCCTCCACTTT.

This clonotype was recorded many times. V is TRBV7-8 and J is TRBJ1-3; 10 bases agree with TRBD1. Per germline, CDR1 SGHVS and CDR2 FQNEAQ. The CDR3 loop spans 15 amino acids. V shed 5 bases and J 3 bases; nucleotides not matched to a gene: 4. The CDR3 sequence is CASSLGTGVGNTIYF. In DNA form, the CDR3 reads TGTGCCAGCAGCCTAGGGACAGGGGTTGGAAACACCATATATTTT.

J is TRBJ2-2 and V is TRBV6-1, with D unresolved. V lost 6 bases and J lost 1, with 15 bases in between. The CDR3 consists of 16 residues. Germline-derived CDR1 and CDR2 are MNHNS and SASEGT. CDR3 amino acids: CASRNDRTLNTGELFF. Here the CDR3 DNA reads TGTGCCAGCAGGAACGACCGAACATTGAACACCGGGGAGCTGTTTTTT.

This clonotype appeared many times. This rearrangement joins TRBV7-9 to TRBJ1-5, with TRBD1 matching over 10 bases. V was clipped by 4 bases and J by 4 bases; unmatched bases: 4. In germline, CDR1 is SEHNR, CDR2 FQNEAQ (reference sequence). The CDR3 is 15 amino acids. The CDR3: CASSYDRGRNQPQHF. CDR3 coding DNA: TGTGCCAGCAGCTATGACAGGGGGCGGAATCAGCCCCAGCATTTT.

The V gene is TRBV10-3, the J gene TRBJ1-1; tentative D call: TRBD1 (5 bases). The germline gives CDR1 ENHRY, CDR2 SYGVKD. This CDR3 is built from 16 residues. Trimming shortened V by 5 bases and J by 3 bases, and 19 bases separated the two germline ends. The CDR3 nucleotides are TGTGCCATCAGTCGGTCCGCGGACACTACCTACACTGAAGCTTTCTTT. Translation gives CAISRSADTTYTEAFF.

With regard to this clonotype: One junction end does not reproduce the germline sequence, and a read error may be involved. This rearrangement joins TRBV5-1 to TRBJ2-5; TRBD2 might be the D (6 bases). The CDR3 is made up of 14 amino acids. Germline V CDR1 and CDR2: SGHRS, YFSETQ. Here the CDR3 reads CASSKGGREETQYF. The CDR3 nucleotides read TGTGCCAGCAGCAAGGGAGGACGAGAAGAGACCCAGTACTTC.

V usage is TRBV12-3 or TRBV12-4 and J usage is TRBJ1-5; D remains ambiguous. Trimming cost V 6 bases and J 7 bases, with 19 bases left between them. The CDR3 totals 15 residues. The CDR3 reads CASSPYKTESQPQHF. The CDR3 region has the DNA TGTGCCAGCAGCCCCTACAAAACGGAAAGCCAGCCCCAGCATTTT.